This T cell receptor (beta chain) was identified in a study of blood T cell repertoires in COVID-19. On the study more broadly: Both acute and convalescent COVID-19 samples were obtained from the United States, Italy and Spain. T cells, B-cell-depleted T cells, or PBMCs supplied cDNA or gDNA.

CDR1 is MNHEY and CDR2 is SVGAGI in the germline V gene. The junction had 5 bases not matched to a gene; V was cut back by 6 bases and J by 4 bases. The CDR3 consists of 13 residues. Assay used: immunoSEQ multiplex PCR; TCRdb lists only in-frame clones, some missing. The sample consists of a few hundred thousand clones, roughly 89% of them appearing once. This chain joins TRBV6-5 and TRBJ2-7; TRBD2 matches 8 bases. The source of this sequence is a man aged 60-69 years who had recovered from COVID-19. Sequencing input: peripheral blood. The CDR3 sequence: CASRGTSWYEQYF. DNA of the CDR3: TGTGCCAGCAGGGGGACTAGTTGGTACGAGCAGTACTTC.